The clone carrying this T cell receptor beta chain was seen more than once but under ten times. Its matching antigen is unknown. At one boundary the junction diverges from the germline segment, which might be a read error. This sample was included in a study of vaccination and CD4 T cells after COVID-19. Looking at the study overall: Control cultures, each given a CEFX pool, an HIV-1 Nef pool, or no peptide, were included.

Study-level results: The rise in median SARS-CoV-2-reactive clonotypes, from around 20 to 38, was not significant.

As for treatment: roughly 10-day PBMC culture with coronavirus spike peptide pools or control peptides (ViraFEST assay). Looked up from germline, CDR1 is DFQATT and CDR2 is SNEGSKA (reference sequence). The CDR3 covers 12 residues. The study sequenced cultured CD4+ T cell DNA using the Oncomine TCR Beta short-read assay. TCRdb processed the PCR reads anew with MiXCR; each CDR3 protein has one entry. The sample contains 20,000 to 30,000 distinct CDR3 sequences, about 46% of which appear only once. The clonotype comes from a human donor who had recovered from COVID-19. V is TRBV20-1 and J is TRBJ1-2, with D maybe TRBD1 (6 bases). The sample was CD4+ T cells from blood, cultured in vitro. CDR3 sequence: CSAREPGTSVAF. Here the CDR3 DNA reads TGCAGTGCTAGAGAACCCGGGACATCCGTCGCCTTC.